Shown below are 19 T cell receptor beta chains from a single sample sequenced in a study of cytomegalovirus exposure and HLA in healthy donors. The PCR used 60 Vbeta and 13 Jbeta primers. Repertoires were generated with immunoSEQ multiplex PCR, while TCRdb's copy carries only in-frame clones and drops some. The repertoire holds approximately 150,000 clones, with around 73% as singletons. The sequenced sample was PBMCs. The receptors here all came from a woman between 18 and 30 years old in good health and CMV-seronegative.

The V and J genes are TRBV9 and TRBJ1-1, with D possibly matching TRBD1 (6 bases). CDR3 length: 13 residues. The V end was cut by 3 bases, the J end by 4 bases, with 10 bases between. The germline CDR1 and CDR2 sequences are SGDLS and YYNGEE. The CDR3 loop is CASSDRESTEAFF. The CDR3 coding sequence is TGTGCCAGCAGCGACAGGGAGAGCACTGAAGCTTTCTTT.

The rearrangement joins TRBV4-1 to TRBJ2-2, with TRBD2 matching over 11 bases. The CDR3 extends over 15 amino acids. Per germline, CDR1 MGHRA and CDR2 YSYEKL. Unmatched junction bases numbered 0, after V lost 1 base and J lost 5 bases. The CDR3 reads CASSQGLAGTGELFF. As DNA, the CDR3 is TGCGCCAGCAGCCAAGGACTAGCGGGAACCGGGGAGCTGTTTTTT.

The rearrangement uses TRBV15 and TRBJ1-3; weak D call: TRBD1 (5 bases). The germline CDR1 and CDR2 sequences are LNHNV and YYDKDF (reference sequence). The CDR3 is 14 amino acids. Trimming cost V 5 bases and J 0 bases, with 8 bases left between them. CDR3 amino acids: CATSAGSSGNTIYF. DNA of the CDR3: TGTGCCACCAGCGCAGGGTCCTCTGGAAACACCATATATTTT.

This clone was recorded only once. The rearrangement uses TRBV11-2 and TRBJ2-1, with D possibly TRBD1 on 6 matching bases. Germline V gene sequence: CDR1 SGHAT, CDR2 FQNNGV. Trimming removed 2 bases at V and 3 bases at J, with 11 bases between. This CDR3 comprises 15 residues. The CDR3 protein is CASSLTGQNYNEQFF. The DNA of the CDR3 is TGTGCCAGCAGCTTAACAGGGCAAAACTACAATGAGCAGTTCTTC.

The chain uses TRBV28 and TRBJ2-6; D ambiguous. Trimming cost V 11 bases and J 1 base, with 6 bases left between them. From germline, CDR1 is MDHEN and CDR2 SYDVKM. This CDR3 contains 12 residues. DNA for the CDR3: TGTGCCGGCCGATCTGGGGCCAACGTCCTGACTTTC. It encodes CAGRSGANVLTF.

The V gene is TRBV7-2, the J gene TRBJ2-1, with 8 bases lining up with TRBD2. Unmatched junction bases numbered 8, after V lost 3 bases and J lost 7 bases. The CDR3 contains 15 residues. Germline-derived CDR1 and CDR2 are SGHTA and FQGNSA. In DNA form, the CDR3 reads TGTGCCAGCAGCTTCGGGGCTAGCGGGTTTAATGAGCAGTTCTTC. Translating gives CASSFGASGFNEQFF.

This clone was recorded many times. The chain joins TRBV30 to TRBJ1-1; D unresolved. Trimming removed 0 bases at V and 8 bases at J, with 7 bases between. CDR1 is GTSNPN, CDR2 SVGIG, per germline (reference sequence). CDR3 length: 11 amino acids. The CDR3 region is CAWSVRSEAFF. As DNA, the CDR3 is TGTGCCTGGAGTGTACGGTCAGAAGCTTTCTTT.

The chain employs TRBV7-2 and TRBJ2-3, with D tentatively TRBD1 (5 bases). Trimming shortened V by 1 base and J by 4 bases, and 15 bases separated the two germline ends. Germline lookup yields CDR1 SGHTA and CDR2 FQGNSA. The CDR3 runs to 16 residues. The CDR3, as DNA: TGTGCCAGCAGCTTAGGGGGCCAGGGTAGGGCAGATACGCAGTATTTT. This sequence encodes CASSLGGQGRADTQYF.

The gene calls are TRBV7-9 and TRBJ1-2; D uncertain. This CDR3 is built from 17 residues. CDR1 SEHNR and CDR2 FQNEAQ come from the germline V gene (reference sequence). With 4 bases removed from V and 0 bases from J, the gap between germline ends came to 18 bases. CDR3 sequence: CASSSPRSEPANYGYTF. The CDR3 DNA is TGTGCCAGCAGCTCCCCGAGGAGCGAACCGGCTAACTATGGCTACACCTTC.

V and J are TRBV19 and TRBJ1-2; weak D call: TRBD1 (6 bases). The germline V gene encodes CDR1 LNHDA and CDR2 SQIVND (reference sequence). The ends were cut back, 4 bases at V and 2 bases at J, with 20 bases in the middle. The CDR3 sequence is 17 residues long. CDR3 sequence: CASSTDRTALGNYGYTF. CDR3 sequence (DNA): TGTGCCAGTAGTACGGACCGGACAGCGCTAGGGAACTATGGCTACACCTTC.

The rearrangement joins TRBV7-8 to TRBJ2-1, with D perhaps matching TRBD2 (6 bases). In germline, CDR1 is SGHVS, CDR2 FQNEAQ. Trimming left V 5 bases short and J 0 bases short, with 17 bases between. CDR3 length equals 17 residues. The CDR3 reads CASSIPRDFSSYNEQFF. DNA for the CDR3: TGTGCCAGCAGCATCCCCAGGGACTTTAGCTCCTACAATGAGCAGTTCTTC.

On this clone itself: This specimen includes other DNA sequences encoding the same CDR3. The chain has TRBV15 and TRBJ2-5; TRBD2 aligns across 7 bases. CDR3 length: 15 residues. V shed 0 bases, J shed 2 bases, and the junction held 3 bases outside the gene matches. Germline lookup yields CDR1 LNHNV and CDR2 YYDKDF (reference sequence). The DNA of the CDR3 is TGTGCCACCAGCAGAGATCGGGGACTACAAGAGACCCAGTACTTC. Protein product: CATSRDRGLQETQYF.

The rearrangement joins TRBV21-1 to TRBJ2-5; the table's D call of TRBD2 was not tested on the DNA. TRBV21-1 is reported as a pseudogene. The CDR3 is 18 amino acids. The CDR3 is CASSKTLRREGLGETQYF. The DNA for the CDR3 is TGTGCCAGCAGCAAAACTCTCCGACGGGAGGGCCTGGGGGAGACCCAGTACTTC.

This clone was picked up a small number of times. The chain is built from TRBV27 and TRBJ2-1; tentatively, D is TRBD2 (5 bases). Looked up from germline, CDR1 is MNHEY and CDR2 is SMNVEV (reference sequence). The V end lost 3 bases, the J end lost 6 bases, and 15 bases lay between the germline ends. The CDR3 totals 15 residues. In nucleotides, the CDR3 is TGTGCCAGCAGTTTCTCCAGACTAATTGGCAATGAGCAGTTCTTC. As protein: CASSFSRLIGNEQFF.

The chain uses TRBV5-5 and TRBJ1-1, with D maybe TRBD1 (5 bases). The CDR3 is 14 amino acids. Per germline, CDR1 SGHKS and CDR2 YYEKEE (reference sequence). V shed 3 bases and J shed 0 bases, with 9 bases lying between them. The CDR3 bases are TGTGCCAGCAGCTCGACAGCCTTGAACACTGAAGCTTTCTTT. Translated: CASSSTALNTEAFF.

The rearrangement links TRBV30 to TRBJ1-3; D gene unclear. The V gene's germline CDR1 is GTSNPN and CDR2 SVGIG (reference sequence). Trimming left V 3 bases short and J 0 bases short, with 12 bases between. The CDR3 extends over 15 amino acids. CDR3 amino acids: CAWSRGESSGNTIYF. The CDR3 coding sequence is TGTGCCTGGAGCCGCGGGGAGAGCTCTGGAAACACCATATATTTT.

The chain has TRBV7-2 and TRBJ2-1; 12 bases are a match to TRBD2. Unmatched junction bases numbered 11, after V lost 4 bases and J lost 7 bases. There are 17 residues in the CDR3. Germline V lookup: CDR1 SGHTA, CDR2 FQGNSA. The CDR3 nucleotides read TGTGCCAGCAGCTCTTCTAGCGGGAGGGCCCGTAGGAATGAGCAGTTCTTC. Protein sequence: CASSSSSGRARRNEQFF. Full variable domain (missing parts from reference TRBV7-2 and TRBJ2-1): GAGVSQSPSNKVTEKGKDVELRCDPISGHTALYWYRQSLGQGLEFLIYFQGNSAPDKSGLPSDRFSAERTGGSVSTLTIQRTQQEDSAVYLCASSSSSGRARRNEQFFGPGTRLTVL.

V is TRBV7-8 and J is TRBJ1-3; D is possibly TRBD1 (5 bases). The CDR3 has 16 residues. Per germline, CDR1 SGHVS and CDR2 FQNEAQ. Trimming left V 5 bases short and J 0 bases short, with 14 bases between. Here the CDR3 reads CASSQEVGGSGNTIYF. The DNA for the CDR3 is TGTGCCAGCAGCCAAGAAGTCGGGGGCTCTGGAAACACCATATATTTT.

The J gene is TRBJ1-3, the V gene TRBV6-5; tentative D call: TRBD1 (5 bases). The CDR3 spans 12 residues. Germline V gene lookup returns CDR1 MNHEY and CDR2 SVGAGI. V lost 6 bases and J lost 7, with 10 bases in between. The CDR3 nucleotides read TGTGCCAGCAGACAGGACCCCAACACCATATATTTT. This sequence encodes CASRQDPNTIYF.